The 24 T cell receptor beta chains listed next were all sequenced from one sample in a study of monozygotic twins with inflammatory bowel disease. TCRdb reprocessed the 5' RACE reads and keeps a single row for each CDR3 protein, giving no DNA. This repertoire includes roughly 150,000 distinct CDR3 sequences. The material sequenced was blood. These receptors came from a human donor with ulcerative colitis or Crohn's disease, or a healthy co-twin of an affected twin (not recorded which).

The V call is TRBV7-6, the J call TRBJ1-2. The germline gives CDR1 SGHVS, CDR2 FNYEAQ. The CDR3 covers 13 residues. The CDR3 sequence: CASSSHPRRPYTF.

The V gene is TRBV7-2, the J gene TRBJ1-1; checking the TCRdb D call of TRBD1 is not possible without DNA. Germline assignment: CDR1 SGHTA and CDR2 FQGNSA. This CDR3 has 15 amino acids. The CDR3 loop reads CASSLQSRGNTEAFF.

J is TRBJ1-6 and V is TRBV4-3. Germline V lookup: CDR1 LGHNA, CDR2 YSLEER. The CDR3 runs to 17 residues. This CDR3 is CASSYEIGRAKNSPLHF.

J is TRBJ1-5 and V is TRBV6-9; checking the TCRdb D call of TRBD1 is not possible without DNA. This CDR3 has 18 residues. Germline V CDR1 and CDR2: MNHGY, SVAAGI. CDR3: CASSSDRAGIVGNQPQHF.

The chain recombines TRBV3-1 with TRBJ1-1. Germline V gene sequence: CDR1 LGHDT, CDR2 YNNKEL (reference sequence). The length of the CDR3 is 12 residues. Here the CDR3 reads CASGLFHTEAFF.

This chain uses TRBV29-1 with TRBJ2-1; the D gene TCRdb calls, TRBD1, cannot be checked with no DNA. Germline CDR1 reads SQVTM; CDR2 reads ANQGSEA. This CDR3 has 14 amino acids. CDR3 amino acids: CSGTRDRSYNEQFF.

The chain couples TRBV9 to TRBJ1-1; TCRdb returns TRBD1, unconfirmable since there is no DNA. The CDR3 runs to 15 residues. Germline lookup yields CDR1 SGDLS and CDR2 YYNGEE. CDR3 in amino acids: CASSAHSGQGAEAFF.

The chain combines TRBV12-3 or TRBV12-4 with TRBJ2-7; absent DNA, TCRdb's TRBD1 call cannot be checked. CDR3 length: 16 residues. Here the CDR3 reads CASSSKTGGSFSLQYF.

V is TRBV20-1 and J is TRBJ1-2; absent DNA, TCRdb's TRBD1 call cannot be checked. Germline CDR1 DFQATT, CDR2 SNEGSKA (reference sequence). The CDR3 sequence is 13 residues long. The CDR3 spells CSATLTGGFGYTF.

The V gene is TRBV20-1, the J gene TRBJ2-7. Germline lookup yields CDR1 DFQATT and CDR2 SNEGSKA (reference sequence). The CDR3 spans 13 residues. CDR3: CSASTGYSYEQYF.

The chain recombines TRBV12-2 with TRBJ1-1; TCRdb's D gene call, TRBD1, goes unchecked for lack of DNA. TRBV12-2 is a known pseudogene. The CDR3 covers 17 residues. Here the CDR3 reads CASRFSPGPRPNTEAFF.

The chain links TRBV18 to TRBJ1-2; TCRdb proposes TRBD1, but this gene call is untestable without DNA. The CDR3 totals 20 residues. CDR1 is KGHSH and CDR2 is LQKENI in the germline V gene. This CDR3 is CASSPNRGQNSPVRTYGYTF.

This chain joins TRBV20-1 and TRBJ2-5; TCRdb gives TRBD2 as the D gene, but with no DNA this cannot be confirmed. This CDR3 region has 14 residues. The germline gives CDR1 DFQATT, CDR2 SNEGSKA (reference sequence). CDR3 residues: CSGLSGGDQETQYF.

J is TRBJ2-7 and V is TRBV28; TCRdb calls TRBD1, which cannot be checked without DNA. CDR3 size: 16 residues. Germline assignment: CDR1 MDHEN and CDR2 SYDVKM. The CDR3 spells CASSLNSGQRPYEQYF.

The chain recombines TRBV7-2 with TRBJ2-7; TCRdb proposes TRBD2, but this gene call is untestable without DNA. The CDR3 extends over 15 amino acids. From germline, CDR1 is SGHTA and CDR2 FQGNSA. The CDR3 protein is CASSPRASLAYEQYF.

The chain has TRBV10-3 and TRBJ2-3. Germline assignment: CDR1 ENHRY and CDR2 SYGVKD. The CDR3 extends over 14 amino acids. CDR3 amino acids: CAISERLAADTQYF.

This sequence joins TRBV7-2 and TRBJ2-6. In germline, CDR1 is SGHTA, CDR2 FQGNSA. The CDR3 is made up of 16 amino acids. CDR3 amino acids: CASSLGADSGANVLTF.

This CDR3 is CAIRRYNEQFF. This sequence joins TRBV10-3 and TRBJ2-1. The CDR3 extends over 11 amino acids. Germline values: CDR1 ENHRY, CDR2 SYGVKD.

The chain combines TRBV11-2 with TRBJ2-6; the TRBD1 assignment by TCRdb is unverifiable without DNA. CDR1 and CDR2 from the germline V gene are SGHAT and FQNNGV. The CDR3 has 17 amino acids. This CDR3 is CASSPEGQSLRANVLTF.

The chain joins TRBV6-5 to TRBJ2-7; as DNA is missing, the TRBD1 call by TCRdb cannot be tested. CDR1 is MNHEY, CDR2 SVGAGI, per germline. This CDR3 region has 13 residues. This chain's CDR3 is CASSPRNRGEQYF.

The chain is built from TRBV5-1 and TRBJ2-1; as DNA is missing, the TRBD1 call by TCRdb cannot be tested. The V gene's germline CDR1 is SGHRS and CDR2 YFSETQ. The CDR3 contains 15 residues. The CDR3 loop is CASSFAGGSYNEQFF.

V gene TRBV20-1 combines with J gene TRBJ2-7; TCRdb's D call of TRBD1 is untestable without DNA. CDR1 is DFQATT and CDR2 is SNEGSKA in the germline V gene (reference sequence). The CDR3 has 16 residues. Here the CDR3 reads CSVRDVTGTGPYEQYF.

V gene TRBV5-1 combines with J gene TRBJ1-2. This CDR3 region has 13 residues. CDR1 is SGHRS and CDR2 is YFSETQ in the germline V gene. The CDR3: CASSTGPGYGYTF.

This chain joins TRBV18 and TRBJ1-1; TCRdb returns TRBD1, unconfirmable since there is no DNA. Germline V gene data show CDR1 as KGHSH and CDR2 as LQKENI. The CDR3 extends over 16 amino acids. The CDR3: CASSPRSGAKNTEAFF.